These 8 T cell receptor beta chains came from one sample sequenced in a study. TCRdb reprocessed the RT-PCR reads via MiXCR and lists one record per CDR3 protein. The sample comprises hundreds of thousands of distinct CDR3 sequences, 13% to 15% of which are singletons, and 3.6% rests with the top ten. Specimen: memory CD4+ T cells from blood. All receptors come from a female donor in good health, serving as a healthy control.

This clonotype has a count of ten or more. The genes are TRBV10-3 and TRBJ2-1; D gene uncertain. The CDR3 runs to 16 residues. Germline values: CDR1 ENHRY, CDR2 SYGVKD. V shed 0 bases and J shed 6 bases, with 15 bases lying between them. This chain's CDR3 is CAISESASHSANEQFF. DNA for the CDR3: TGTGCCATCAGTGAGTCGGCCAGCCATTCGGCCAATGAGCAGTTCTTC.

In its sample, this clonotype was seen many times. The CDR3 DNA sequence: TGCAGTGCTAGACACCCTAGCGGGGCTACCTACGAGCAGTACTTC. Translating gives CSARHPSGATYEQYF. The chain recombines TRBV20-1 with TRBJ2-7; 9 bases are a match to TRBD2. Trimming at V came to 2 bases and at J to 2 bases, leaving 7 bases not matched to a gene. CDR1 is DFQATT and CDR2 is SNEGSKA in the germline V gene (reference sequence). This CDR3 contains 15 residues.

This sequence joins TRBV11-2 and TRBJ1-5; perhaps TRBD1 as D (5 bases). From germline, CDR1 is SGHAT and CDR2 FQNNGV. The CDR3 extends over 15 amino acids. V was trimmed by 5 bases and J by 0 bases, leaving 11 bases between them. DNA of the CDR3: TGTGCCAGCAGCCAAGGGGATTATAGCAATCAGCCCCAGCATTTT. This sequence encodes CASSQGDYSNQPQHF. Supplemented by reference TRBV11-2 and TRBJ1-5, the full variable domain reads EAGVAQSPRYKIIEKRQSVAFWCNPISGHATLYWYQQILGQGPKLLIQFQNNGVVDDSQLPKDRFSAERLKGVDSTLKIQPAKLEDSAVYLCASSQGDYSNQPQHFGDGTRLSIL.

J is TRBJ1-3 and V is TRBV20-1; D is undetermined. Deletions cut 6 bases from V and 3 bases from J, with 12 bases between. The V gene's germline CDR1 is DFQATT and CDR2 SNEGSKA (reference sequence). The CDR3 extends over 13 amino acids. CDR3 coding DNA: TGCAGTGCCCCTGGGTCGTTTGGAAACACCATATATTTT. This codes for CSAPGSFGNTIYF.

The chain uses TRBV6-5 and TRBJ2-7, with 8 bases matching TRBD1. This CDR3 is 14 amino acids long. Germline lookup yields CDR1 MNHEY and CDR2 SVGAGI. V lost 6 bases, J lost 6 bases, and 10 bases stayed unmatched. The CDR3 coding sequence is TGTGCCAGCAGGCCCGGGACAGGTACGTTCGAGCAGTACTTC. As protein: CASRPGTGTFEQYF.

This clonotype was counted at least ten times. The rearrangement links TRBV12-3 or TRBV12-4 to TRBJ2-1; weak D call: TRBD2 (5 bases). CDR3 length: 13 amino acids. Trimming shortened V by 9 bases and J by 1 base, and 10 bases separated the two germline ends. This chain's CDR3 is CASASSSYNEQFF. The CDR3 DNA follows: TGTGCCAGTGCTAGCTCTTCCTACAATGAGCAGTTCTTC.

This clonotype was observed at least ten times. The rearrangement uses TRBV12-3 or TRBV12-4 and TRBJ1-2; D gene unclear. This CDR3 has 12 amino acids. V dropped 5 bases and J dropped 1 base, with 5 bases sitting between them. The CDR3 bases are TGTGCCAGCAGTCCGTTTAACTATGGCTACACCTTC. Translation gives CASSPFNYGYTF.

The V gene is TRBV7-8, the J gene TRBJ2-1, with a possible D match to TRBD1 (6 bases). The V and J ends lost 6 bases and 0 bases respectively, with 15 bases between them. CDR3 length: 16 amino acids. Germline V gene sequence: CDR1 SGHVS, CDR2 FQNEAQ. CDR3 sequence: CASRVSRGSSYNEQFF. The CDR3 coding sequence is TGTGCCAGCAGGGTTAGTAGGGGGAGCTCCTACAATGAGCAGTTCTTC.